This entry is about one T cell receptor beta chain. These data originate in a study of blood T cell repertoires in COVID-19. As for the study in general: Spain, Italy and the United States supplied samples that represented acute and convalescent COVID-19. From T cells, B-cell-depleted T cells, or PBMCs came the material, which was cDNA or gDNA.

Germline CDR1 and CDR2: ENHRY and SYGVKD. V trimming: 6 bases; J trimming: 6 bases; junction bases outside the gene matches: 4. The CDR3 covers 13 residues. Produced via immunoSEQ multiplex PCR; TCRdb's table is partial and in-frame only. The data show some 250,000 clones, with 88% seen just once and 0.9% to 1% held by the top ten. The material sequenced was peripheral blood. The receptor comes from a woman in her thirties or forties who had recovered from COVID-19. The chain recombines TRBV10-3 with TRBJ2-1, with 8 bases matching TRBD2. For the CDR3, the DNA is TGTGCCATCAGCCCCCGGGAGGGCAATGAGCAGTTCTTC. This translates into CAISPREGNEQFF.